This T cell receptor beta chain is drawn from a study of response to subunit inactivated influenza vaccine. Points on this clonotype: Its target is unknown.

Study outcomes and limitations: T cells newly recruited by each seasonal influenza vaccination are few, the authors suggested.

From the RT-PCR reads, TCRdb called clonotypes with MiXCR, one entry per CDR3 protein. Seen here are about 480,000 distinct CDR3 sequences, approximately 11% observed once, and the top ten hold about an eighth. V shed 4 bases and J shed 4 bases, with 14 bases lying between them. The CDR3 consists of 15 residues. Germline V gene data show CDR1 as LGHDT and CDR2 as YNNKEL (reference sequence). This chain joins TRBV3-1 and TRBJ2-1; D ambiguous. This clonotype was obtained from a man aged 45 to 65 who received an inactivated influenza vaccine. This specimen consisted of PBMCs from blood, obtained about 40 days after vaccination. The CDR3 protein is CASSPPGVGYNEQFF. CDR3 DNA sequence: TGTGCCAGCAGCCCACCTGGTGTGGGTTACAATGAGCAGTTCTTC.